The rows below give T cell receptor beta chains drawn from one sample of a study of human T cells and chemical hapten exposure. TCRdb processed the RACE reads anew with MiXCR; each CDR3 protein has one entry. The sample records tens of thousands of distinct CDR3 sequences, 11% being singletons. The specimen was whole blood, collected in connection with sensitization to the hapten diphenylcyclopropenone (DPC). These receptors came from a man younger than 35 with alopecia areata. Some clones in this sample may be carry-over from other donors' samples. Each CDR3 is given with its conserved first and last residue. The order of the fields is D gene, V gene, CDR3 protein. D genes are given only for firm matches.

TRBD1 TRBV12-5 CASGLGQGIHQPQHF
- TRBV14 CASSAGYSPLHF
- TRBV29-1 CSVDRGRQETQYF
- TRBV6-5 CASSYSERVSYNEQFF
TRBD1 TRBV5-6 CASSLGTGVNEQFF
TRBD1 TRBV5-4 CASSPRDRGPKETQYF
- TRBV19 CASSTGSMNTEAFF
- TRBV3-1 CASSQGSGEKNIQYF
TRBD2 TRBV4-2 CASSPNGGQRGDNEQFF
- TRBV9 CASSDPSSYNEQFF
- TRBV11-2 CASSPRTDSNEQFF
- TRBV10-2 CASSESPRLNTEAFF
TRBD1 TRBV4-1 CASSQRKLGQSIDTQYF
- TRBV11-2 CASSPDTLYQETQYF
- TRBV7-8 CASSLGGQRSYEQYF
TRBD2 TRBV6-4 CASSATGGDGTGELFF
- TRBV7-2 CASSSGSVGDTQYF
- TRBV20-1 CSAPEASDLEQFF
- TRBV6-2/TRBV6-3 CASILGSSTDTQYF
TRBD1 TRBV11-3 CASSPTGAGTGELFF
- TRBV4-3 CASSQDLDSRSSPLHF